Listed here are 15 T cell receptor beta chains from one sample, sequenced in a study of cytomegalovirus exposure and HLA in healthy donors. The PCR contained 60 Vbeta and 13 Jbeta primers. Using immunoSEQ multiplex PCR, the repertoire was profiled, and TCRdb retains in-frame clones only, with some absent. Of 130,000 to 150,000 clones listed, around 80% were seen once; the top ten hold over 6.5%. Sequenced sample: PBMCs. The receptor set was obtained from a man in his forties or fifties in good health and CMV-seropositive.

This clone was seen just once. The chain couples TRBV19 to TRBJ1-5; D may be TRBD1 (5 bases). This CDR3 contains 18 residues. Deletions cut 5 bases from V and 1 base from J, with 21 bases between. Germline values: CDR1 LNHDA, CDR2 SQIVND (reference sequence). This CDR3 is CASSPRGWAFLSNQPQHF. CDR3 nucleotides: TGTGCCAGTAGTCCCCGGGGGTGGGCCTTTTTGAGCAATCAGCCCCAGCATTTT.

This rearrangement joins TRBV9 to TRBJ1-6; D is undetermined. V shed 4 bases and J shed 7 bases, with 15 bases lying between them. Germline V CDR1 and CDR2: SGDLS, YYNGEE. CDR3 size: 15 residues. CDR3 in amino acids: CASSPREGRNSPLHF. The CDR3 nucleotides are TGTGCCAGCAGCCCTCGGGAGGGTAGGAATTCACCCCTCCACTTT.

V gene TRBV7-9 combines with J gene TRBJ2-3, with a possible D match to TRBD1 (6 bases). The CDR3 length is 15 residues. Trimming took off 5 bases at V and 6 bases at J, with 18 bases between the two ends. Per germline, CDR1 SEHNR and CDR2 FQNEAQ (reference sequence). DNA of the CDR3: TGTGCCAGCAGCCGATTCGGACAGCCCGGGGATACGCAGTATTTT. This gives the protein CASSRFGQPGDTQYF.

The chain recombines TRBV6-5 with TRBJ2-7, with TRBD1 matching over 9 bases. This CDR3 has 15 residues. J gave up 3 bases and V 5 bases, and 8 bases lay outside the gene matches. Germline CDR1 reads MNHEY; CDR2 reads SVGAGI. In DNA form, the CDR3 reads TGTGCCAGCAGTCCCCTTACAGGGGGCTACTACGAGCAGTACTTC. Protein: CASSPLTGGYYEQYF.

V and J are TRBV6-1 and TRBJ2-7, with D perhaps TRBD1 (6 bases). This CDR3 contains 13 residues. From germline, CDR1 is MNHNS and CDR2 SASEGT. V lost 1 base to trimming and J lost 9 bases, with 13 bases between them. The CDR3 DNA reads TGTGCCAGCAGTGAAGTACAGGGTGGAGGGCAGTACTTC. Its protein product is CASSEVQGGGQYF.

V is TRBV6-5 and J is TRBJ2-1; TRBD1 matches at 7 bases. With V trimmed by 5 bases and J by 3 bases, 4 bases remained unmatched. The CDR3 covers 14 residues. The germline V gene has CDR1 MNHEY and CDR2 SVGAGI. The CDR3 here is CASSQDRIYNEQFF. CDR3 in DNA: TGTGCCAGCAGTCAGGACAGGATCTACAATGAGCAGTTCTTC.

The chain uses TRBV5-1 and TRBJ1-1, with TRBD1 as a possible D gene (6 bases). With 1 base removed from V and 1 base from J, the gap between germline ends came to 20 bases. CDR1 is SGHRS, CDR2 YFSETQ, per germline. The CDR3 runs 18 residues. This chain's CDR3 is CASSLSGALELENTEAFF. The CDR3 nucleotides read TGCGCCAGCAGCTTGTCAGGGGCGCTGGAATTGGAGAACACTGAAGCTTTCTTT.

This chain uses TRBV19 with TRBJ2-2; the match to TRBD2 covers 7 bases. CDR1 is LNHDA and CDR2 is SQIVND in the germline V gene (reference sequence). V lost 0 bases to trimming and J lost 4 bases; unmatched junction nucleotides: 2. This CDR3 is built from 15 residues. CDR3: CASSIDGGGTGELFF. The CDR3 DNA sequence: TGTGCCAGTAGTATAGATGGGGGGGGCACCGGGGAGCTGTTTTTT.

This clone came up a few times. The chain links TRBV5-6 to TRBJ2-7, with 8 nucleotides matching TRBD1. The CDR3 contains 14 residues. After removal of 7 bases from V and 0 bases from J, the junction contained 6 bases not matched to a gene. Germline V lookup: CDR1 SGHDT, CDR2 YYEEEE. CDR3 coding DNA: TGTGCCAGCTACCGGACAGGGTACTCCTACGAGCAGTACTTC. Translating gives CASYRTGYSYEQYF.

This rearrangement joins TRBV20-1 to TRBJ1-1; D not resolved. CDR1 is DFQATT and CDR2 is SNEGSKA in the germline V gene (reference sequence). This CDR3 region has 10 residues. V shed 1 base and J shed 7 bases, with 4 bases lying between them. The CDR3 region has the DNA TGCAGTGCTAGAGCCTTTGAAGCTTTCTTT. Encoded protein: CSARAFEAFF.

The chain recombines TRBV4-2 with TRBJ2-1; 8 bases map to TRBD2. V lost 0 bases, J lost 7 bases, and 14 bases stayed unmatched. The CDR3 totals 18 residues. Germline V gene data show CDR1 as LGHNA and CDR2 as YNFKEQ. The CDR3 region is CASSQEARRIAGLNEQFF. DNA of the CDR3: TGTGCCAGCAGCCAAGAAGCGAGGCGGATAGCGGGATTGAATGAGCAGTTCTTC.

The rearrangement links TRBV5-1 to TRBJ2-7; D gene unclear. Germline CDR1 and CDR2: SGHRS and YFSETQ. The CDR3 is made up of 15 amino acids. V lost 4 bases and J lost 0, with 14 bases in between. The DNA of the CDR3 is TGCGCCAGCAGCCCATCCACAATCAGCTCCTACGAGCAGTACTTC. Translating it yields CASSPSTISSYEQYF.

DNA of the CDR3: TGTGCCAGCAGTTTTAGAGGGGGGGAGAGGGCTTTCTTT. It is translated as CASSFRGGERAFF. This chain joins TRBV6-5 and TRBJ1-1; tentatively, D is TRBD1 (6 bases). With 4 bases removed from V and 11 bases from J, the gap between germline ends came to 17 bases. This CDR3 has 13 residues. Germline V lookup: CDR1 MNHEY, CDR2 SVGAGI.

This clone turned up a few times. Written as DNA, the CDR3 is TGTGCCAGCAGCTCAAACAGGGCCACCGGGGAGCTGTTTTTT. This codes for CASSSNRATGELFF. This sequence joins TRBV6-5 and TRBJ2-2, with D possibly being TRBD1 (6 bases). CDR1 is MNHEY and CDR2 is SVGAGI in the germline V gene. V lost 6 bases, J lost 4 bases, and 12 bases lay in between. The CDR3 consists of 14 residues.

The chain couples TRBV5-1 to TRBJ2-5; TRBD1 agrees at 8 bases. The assigned J gene may be wrong: the sequence end matches TRBJ2-7 better. The CDR3 loop spans 15 amino acids. In germline, CDR1 is SGHRS, CDR2 YFSETQ. The CDR3 reads CASSFGTGILYEQYF. CDR3 coding DNA: TGCGCCAGCAGCTTCGGGACAGGAATACTCTACGAGCAGTACTTC.